The T cell receptor beta chain under discussion was sequenced for a study of cytomegalovirus exposure and HLA in healthy donors (dated by TCRdb to between 2016 and 2019). Background for the entire study: An earlier analysis of roughly 570 of the donors reported 276 Gb of sequence data and 95 million to 120 million unique TCR beta sequences obtained from about 180 million T cells. An early release that covered 640 HLA-typed donors contained approximately 300 gigabases of sequencing data and 85 million to 100 million unique TCR sequences. Among the roughly 400 genotyped donors, approximately 77% belonged to the genetic ancestry cluster associated with self-reported Caucasian donors. The study aimed to test whether signatures of past pathogen exposure could be identified by cataloging public T cell receptors. Using immunosequencing, the study profiled T cell repertoires from fewer than 700 subjects and related those repertoires to cytomegalovirus serostatus. Along with the approximately 700-subject first cohort, a separate validation cohort of approximately 110 different subjects was used. The study combined high-throughput TCR immunosequencing, statistical association of individual TCRs with disease status, and machine learning to predict cytomegalovirus infection status. To study patterns of TCR occurrence, a later analysis re-analyzed previously published TCR beta repertoires from under 750 donors and added high-resolution HLA genotyping. Rather than using new phenotypic data, the later analysis identified candidate immune exposures from TCR beta sequences and from how often those sequences occurred across donors. To decide whether each TCR beta V gene segment behaved as functional or pseudogenic, an earlier analysis of fewer than 750 of the donors relied on high-throughput TCR beta sequencing. Alongside the repertoire data, information on donor age, sex, ethnicity and CMV serostatus was compiled. A later genetic analysis took genome-wide SNP genotypes for about three fifths of the roughly 670 donors and used that subset as a discovery cohort. All discovery cohort repertoires had been generated on a single sequencing platform. Both class I and class II loci were covered by HLA typing, at four-digit resolution. Typing coverage differed by locus: A, B, C, DRB1 and DQB1 were typed in about 620-630 donors, DQA1 in 522, DPA1 in roughly 590, and DPB1 in 472. Because of strong linkage in the cohort, roughly five DR-DQ haplotypes were treated as single units for association and clustering. Among some 400 genotyped donors of the cohort, an average of approximately 250,000 unique TCR beta nucleotide sequences were sequenced per donor, approximately 20% of them non-productive.

The cohort was made up of 650 to 700 healthy bone marrow donors. All cohort members were sampled while nominally healthy, although unrecorded immune exposures were likely present. The donor was CMV seronegative and belonged to the group of over 350 seronegative cohort members. A peripheral blood sample was provided by each donor, and peripheral blood mononuclear cells were used for TCR beta sequencing. The Qiagen DNeasy Blood Extraction Kit was used to extract genomic DNA from the blood cell samples. Library creation used the immunoSEQ multiplex PCR assay. A mixture of 60 forward primers for TCR Vbeta segments and 13 reverse primers for TCR Jbeta segments was used in the multiplex PCR. Amplification of the CDR3 region of rearranged TCR beta genes was performed with a multiplex PCR assay on genomic DNA. Amplified TCR beta libraries were sequenced as 87-base-pair reads on the Illumina HiSeq System. The authors' pipeline ran thus. A later analysis tallied some 79 million unique TCR beta chains across the 660 or so repertoires, and approximately 12 million of those chains were shared by two or more donors. Raw reads were error-corrected and collapsed into unique sequences with a nearest-neighbor algorithm that merged closely related sequences to remove PCR and sequencing errors. To assign V, D and J gene segments, CDR3 sequences were aligned to IMGT reference sequences. For a sequence to be retained, at least a six-nucleotide match to both a V gene segment and a J gene segment was required. A rearrangement counted as productive if the CDR3 had no stop codons and remained in frame with V and J, and every other rearrangement counted as non-productive. Following IMGT convention, CDR3 was defined as the stretch from the second conserved V-encoded cysteine to the conserved J-encoded phenylalanine. Sequences without an unambiguous match to a single V gene segment were excluded from the earlier analysis of several hundred of the donors. In an earlier analysis of some 590 of the donors, V segments were called functional above 56.7% productive rearrangements and were called segregating when the between-donor standard deviation exceeded 5%. To diagnose cytomegalovirus status from the catalog of TCR beta chain sequences, a statistical classification framework was built. V and J gene assignment, in a later analysis, came from comparing TCR nucleotide sequences with IMGT/GENE-DB human TR gene sequences. The TCRdist pipeline was used in a later analysis to assign CDR3 sequences and most-parsimonious VDJ recombination scenarios. In a later analysis, every TCR beta chain was defined by the combination of its CDR3 amino acid sequence and its V-gene family, and reads without a unique V-gene family were dropped. To address suspected cross-contamination and a sequencing artifact, a later analysis removed 592 highly shared, low-generation-probability nucleotide sequences. A later analysis calculated a clonal expansion index for each public chain from normalized within-repertoire ranks of inferred template counts. In a later analysis, generation probabilities were computed with a VDJ recombination model fitted to out-of-frame rearrangements, and the resulting probabilities were checked against IGoR. Hypergeometric tests were used in a later analysis to score TCR-TCR, TCR-HLA and TCR-CMV co-occurrence, with a repertoire-size bias correction applied to the TCR pairs. In a later analysis, false discovery rates were estimated by permuting HLA or CMV assignments 20 times. In a later analysis, co-occurring TCRs were grouped with DBSCAN, and TCRdist sequence similarity was added when clustering was performed within HLA-allele-positive subsets. Repertoires with fewer than 30,000 or more than 120,000 public chains, plus five repertoires with anomalous nucleotide sharing, were excluded from co-occurrence clustering. TCRdb re-hosts the immuneACCESS table, in-frame sequences only. Its copies lack some clones; in the studies checked, an unresolved V gene accounts for under half of them, and the cause for the rest is not known. V and J calls and clone size are copied from that table; D and trimming were computed from the DNA. The sample table holds around 140,000 clones, of which 60% to 85% were seen once. The ten largest clones add up to around 1.3% of the sample.

Germline trimming: 4 bases from V, 6 bases from J; junction bases outside gene matches: 18. The CDR3, cysteine through phenylalanine, is 18 amino acids long. The kept DNA is CDR3 alone, 54 bases in frame from the first base. CDR1 and CDR2, looked up from the germline V gene, are KGHSH and LQKENI. Regarding this clone: The antigen it recognizes is unknown. No base-level quality is on record; no much larger clone is a single base apart.

What the research found in general, with its limitations: A later analysis associated 15,000 to 20,000 TCR beta sequences with specific HLA alleles at a false discovery rate of 0.05. An association between a missense DCLRE1C variant and V-gene and J-gene trimming of TCR beta chains was found in a later genetic analysis and replicated in an independent cohort. For the cohort, immune exposure information was limited to CMV serostatus. Correlated functional status among segregating V segments might reflect linkage disequilibrium, but an unknown experimental factor could not be ruled out. In an earlier analysis of roughly 560 of the donors, most TCR beta V segments were observed in productive rearrangements about 90% or about 30% of the time, broadly matching IMGT annotations. Roughly uniform sequencing depth across donors was assumed in presence/absence analyses, although this assumption may not hold. According to a later analysis, most CMV-associated TCR beta chains appeared to be HLA-restricted, and the HLA associations seemed to be driven largely by CMV exposure. In a later analysis, HLA-associated TCR beta chains were found to be more clonally expanded and to have lower generation probabilities than equally common non-associated chains. Seventeen rarely observed V segments, including chromosome 9 orphons, were excluded from the earlier analysis of about 610 of the donors because counts were too low. Compared with the approximately 710-donor mean, donors in an Asian-associated ancestry cluster had fewer N-insertions in productive TCRs, according to a later genetic analysis. When HLA alleles, especially DR and DQ, strongly co-occurred, TCR associations were difficult to assign to individual alleles. The authors suggested that the approach could potentially be extended to other disease states and immunological phenotypes. Most TCR sequences were observed very rarely across donors, whereas some public TCRs were present in many individuals. In vitro tests confirmed that a few of the cytomegalovirus-associated TCR beta chains recognize cytomegalovirus antigens. HLA typing was unavailable for some donors at each locus, so association tests used only the typed subset. The study listed 150 to 200 TCR beta chains as associated with cytomegalovirus. Cytomegalovirus status was reported to be diagnosed by the classifier with high specificity and sensitivity in both the original and validation cohorts. The sequencing pipeline was judged likely to have produced a cluster of highly shared sequence variants as a technical artifact. In a later analysis, several top co-occurrence clusters were reported to appear linked to parvovirus B19, influenza, CMV and Epstein-Barr virus. A further reported finding was that TCR beta sequences accurately predicted the HLA-A and HLA-B alleles for most subjects in the first cohort. The cohort was sequenced for TCR beta chains only, and without alpha or paired-chain data the features that could be detected were limited. According to a later analysis, TCR association rates differed among HLA loci, with DRB1 alleles showing the most associated TCRs and HLA-C alleles showing the fewest. The 87-base-pair reads could not distinguish some IMGT-functional V segments, including TRBV6-2 and TRBV6-3, so those segments were excluded.

Sequences were obtained from PBMCs. This receptor was taken from a woman between 40 and 55 years old in good health and CMV-seronegative. The sequence links TRBV18 to TRBJ1-5; 7 bases in the junction line up with TRBD1. The CDR3 protein is CASSLNGPVRGLAQPQHF. The nucleotide sequence is TGTGCCAGCTCACTCAACGGGCCGGTAAGGGGGCTTGCTCAGCCCCAGCATTTT.